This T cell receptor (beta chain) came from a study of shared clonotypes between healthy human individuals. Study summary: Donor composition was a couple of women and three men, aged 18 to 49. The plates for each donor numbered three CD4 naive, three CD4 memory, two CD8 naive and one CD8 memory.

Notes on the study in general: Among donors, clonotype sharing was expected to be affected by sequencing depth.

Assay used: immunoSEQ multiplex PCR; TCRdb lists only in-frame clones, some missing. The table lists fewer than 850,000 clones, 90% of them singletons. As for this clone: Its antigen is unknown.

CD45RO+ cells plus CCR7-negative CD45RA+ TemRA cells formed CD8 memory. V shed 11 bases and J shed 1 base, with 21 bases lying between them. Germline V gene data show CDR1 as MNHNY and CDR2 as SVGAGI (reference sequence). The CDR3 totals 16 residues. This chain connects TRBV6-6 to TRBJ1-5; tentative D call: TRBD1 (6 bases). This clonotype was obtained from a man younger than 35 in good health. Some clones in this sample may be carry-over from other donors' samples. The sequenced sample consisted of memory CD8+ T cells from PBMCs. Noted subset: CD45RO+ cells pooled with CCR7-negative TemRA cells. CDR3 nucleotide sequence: TGTGCCCTCCACGAAATAGACAGGACAAGCAATCAGCCCCAGCATTTT. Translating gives CALHEIDRTSNQPQHF.